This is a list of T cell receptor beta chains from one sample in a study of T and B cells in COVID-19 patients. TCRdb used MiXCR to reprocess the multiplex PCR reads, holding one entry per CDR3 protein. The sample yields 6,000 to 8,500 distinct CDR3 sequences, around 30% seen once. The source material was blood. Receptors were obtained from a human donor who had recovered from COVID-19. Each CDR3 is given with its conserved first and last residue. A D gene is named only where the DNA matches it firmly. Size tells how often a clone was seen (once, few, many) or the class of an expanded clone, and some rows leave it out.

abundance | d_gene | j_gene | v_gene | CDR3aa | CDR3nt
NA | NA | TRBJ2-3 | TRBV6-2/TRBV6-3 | CASSRLEVNTQYF | TGTGCCAGCAGTAGACTAGAGGTGAATACGCAGTATTTT
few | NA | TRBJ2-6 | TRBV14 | CASSHQGGGANVLTF | TGTGCCAGCAGCCACCAGGGAGGTGGGGCCAACGTCCTGACTTTC
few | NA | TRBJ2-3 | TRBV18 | CASSPLKRGASDTQYF | TGTGCCAGCTCCCCCCTTAAGAGGGGAGCCTCAGATACGCAGTATTTT
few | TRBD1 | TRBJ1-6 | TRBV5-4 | CASSLGTGESSPLHF | TGTGCCAGCAGCTTAGGGACAGGGGAGAGTTCACCCCTCCACTTT
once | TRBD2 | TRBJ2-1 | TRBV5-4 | CASSLAGATYNEQFF | TGTGCCAGCAGCTTAGCGGGGGCAACCTACAATGAGCAGTTCTTC
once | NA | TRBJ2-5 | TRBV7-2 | CASSRGPVGETQYF | TGTGCCAGCAGCCGCGGACCAGTCGGGGAGACCCAGTACTTC
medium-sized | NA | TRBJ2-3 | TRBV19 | CASSIGGTGADTQYF | TGTGCCAGTAGTATAGGGGGTACGGGGGCAGATACGCAGTATTTT
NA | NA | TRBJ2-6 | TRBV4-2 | CASSQEEGSGANVLTF | TGTGCCAGCAGCCAAGAGGAGGGGTCTGGGGCCAACGTCCTGACTTTC
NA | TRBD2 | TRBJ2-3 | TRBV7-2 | CASSLSGTSGGAFNTQYF | TGTGCCAGCAGCTTAAGCGGGACTAGCGGGGGGGCGTTTAATACGCAGTATTTT
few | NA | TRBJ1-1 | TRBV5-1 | CASSLGQGITEAFF | TGCGCCAGCAGCTTGGGTCAGGGGATCACTGAAGCTTTCTTT
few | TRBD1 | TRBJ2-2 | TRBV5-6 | CASSLQGAVTGELFF | TGTGCCAGCAGCCTTCAGGGGGCCGTCACCGGGGAGCTGTTTTTT
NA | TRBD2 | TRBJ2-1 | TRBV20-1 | CSAREALAGGPHEQFF | TGCAGTGCTAGAGAGGCCCTAGCGGGGGGGCCCCATGAGCAGTTCTTC
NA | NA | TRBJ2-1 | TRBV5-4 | CASSLLSAAYNEQFF | TGTGCCAGCAGCTTGCTCTCCGCGGCCTACAATGAGCAGTTCTTC
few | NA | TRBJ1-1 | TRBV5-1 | CASSWGRETEAFF | TGCGCCAGCAGCTGGGGACGGGAAACTGAAGCTTTCTTT
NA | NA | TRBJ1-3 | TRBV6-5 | CASSYSIEVSAGNTIYF | TGTGCCAGCAGTTACTCGATAGAGGTTTCTGCTGGAAACACCATATATTTT
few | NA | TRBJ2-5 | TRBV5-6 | CASTKGILRETQYF | TGTGCCAGCACCAAGGGTATACTCAGGGAGACCCAGTACTTC
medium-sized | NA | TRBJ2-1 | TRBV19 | CASIKESSYNEQFF | TGTGCCAGTATTAAAGAATCCTCCTACAATGAGCAGTTCTTC
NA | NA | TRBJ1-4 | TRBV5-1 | CASSLTLGVLEKLFF | TGCGCCAGCAGTCTTACGTTAGGGGTTTTGGAAAAACTGTTTTTT
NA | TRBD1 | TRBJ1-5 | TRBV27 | CATNRGSQPQHF | TGTGCCACCAACAGGGGTAGTCAGCCCCAGCATTTT
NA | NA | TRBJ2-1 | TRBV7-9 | CASSLKFLRDEQFF | TGTGCCAGCAGCTTGAAGTTCTTACGGGATGAGCAGTTCTTC
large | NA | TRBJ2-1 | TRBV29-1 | CSHLRGYNEQFF | TGCAGCCATCTAAGGGGGTACAATGAGCAGTTCTTC
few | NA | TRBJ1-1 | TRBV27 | CASRGSLNTEAFF | TGTGCCAGCAGGGGCAGCCTTAACACTGAAGCTTTCTTT
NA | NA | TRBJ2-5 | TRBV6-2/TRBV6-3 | CASSNQETQYF | TGTGCCAGCAGTAACCAAGAGACCCAGTACTTC
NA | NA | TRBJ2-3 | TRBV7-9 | CASSLFTVTSTDTQYF | TGTGCCAGCAGCCTGTTTACAGTGACTAGCACAGATACGCAGTATTTT
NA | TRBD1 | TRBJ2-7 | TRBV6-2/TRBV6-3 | CASSSNRGDGLREQYF | TGTGCCAGCAGTTCAAACAGGGGGGATGGTCTTCGCGAGCAGTACTTC
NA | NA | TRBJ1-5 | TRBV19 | CASSMVPSNQPQHF | TGTGCCAGTAGTATGGTCCCGAGCAATCAGCCCCAGCATTTT
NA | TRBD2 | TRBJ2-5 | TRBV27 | CASSSGLAGYQETQYF | TGTGCCAGCAGTTCTGGACTAGCGGGCTACCAAGAGACCCAGTACTTC
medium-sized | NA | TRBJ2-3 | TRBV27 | CASSRAEYATDTQYF | TGTGCCAGCTCGAGGGCGGAATACGCCACAGATACGCAGTATTTT
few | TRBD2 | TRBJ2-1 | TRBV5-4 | CASSLGVAGAPKQFF | TGTGCCAGCAGCTTGGGAGTAGCGGGGGCCCCTAAGCAGTTCTTC
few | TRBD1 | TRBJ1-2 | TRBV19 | CASSIEDRVDYGYTF | TGTGCCAGTAGTATAGAGGACAGGGTCGACTATGGCTACACCTTC
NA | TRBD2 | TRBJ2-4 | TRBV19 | CASSIQRGGKNIQYF | TGTGCCAGTAGTATCCAGCGGGGGGGCAAAAACATTCAGTACTTC
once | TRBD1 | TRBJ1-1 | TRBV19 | CASNWDSTMNTEAFF | TGTGCCAGTAATTGGGACAGTACGATGAACACTGAAGCTTTCTTT
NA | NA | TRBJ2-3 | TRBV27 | CASSNKIGQPIRTETQYF | TGTGCCAGCAGTAACAAAATAGGACAGCCAATACGCACAGAAACGCAGTATTTT
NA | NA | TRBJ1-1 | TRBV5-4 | CASRPGTQNTEAFF | TGTGCCAGCAGACCTGGGACACAGAACACTGAAGCTTTCTTT
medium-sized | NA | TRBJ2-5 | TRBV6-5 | CASSRRQETQYF | TGTGCCAGCAGTCGGCGCCAAGAGACCCAGTACTTC
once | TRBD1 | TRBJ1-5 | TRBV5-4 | CASSVDRVQPQHF | TGTGCCAGCAGCGTGGACAGGGTGCAGCCCCAGCATTTT
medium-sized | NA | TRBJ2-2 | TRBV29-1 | CSVRTTGTGELFF | TGCAGCGTCCGGACAACGGGGACCGGGGAGCTGTTTTTT
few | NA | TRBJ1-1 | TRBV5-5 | CASSSSTLGTMNTEAFF | TGTGCCAGCAGCTCCTCAACACTGGGCACCATGAACACTGAAGCTTTCTTT
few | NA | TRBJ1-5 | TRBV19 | CASRRGNRQHNQPQHF | TGTGCCAGCAGAAGGGGAAATCGGCAACACAATCAGCCCCAGCATTTT
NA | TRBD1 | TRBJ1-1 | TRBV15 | CATSRFLKQGTKALTEAFF | TGTGCCACCAGCAGATTTTTAAAACAGGGGACCAAAGCTCTTACTGAAGCTTTCTTT
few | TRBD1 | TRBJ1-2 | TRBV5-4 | CASSERVRDRGNGYTF | TGTGCCAGCAGCGAGAGAGTCCGGGACAGGGGTAATGGCTACACCTTC
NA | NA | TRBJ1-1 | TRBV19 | CASSITRGTEAFF | TGTGCCAGTAGTATAACGCGGGGTACTGAAGCTTTCTTT
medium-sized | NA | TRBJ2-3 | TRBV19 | CASTRRGSDTQYF | TGTGCCAGTACCCGGAGGGGTTCAGATACGCAGTATTTT
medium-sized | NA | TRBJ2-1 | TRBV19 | CASSILDNEQFF | TGTGCCAGTAGTATACTAGACAATGAGCAGTTCTTC
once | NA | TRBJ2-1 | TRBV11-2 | CASSLVIGAERQFF | TGTGCCAGCAGCTTAGTAATCGGGGCCGAAAGGCAGTTCTTC
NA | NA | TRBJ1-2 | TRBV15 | CATSRDPNDGYTF | TGTGCCACCAGCAGAGACCCTAACGATGGCTACACCTTC
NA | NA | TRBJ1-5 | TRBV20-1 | CSARDERTDSNQPQHF | TGCAGTGCTAGAGATGAAAGGACCGATAGCAATCAGCCCCAGCATTTT
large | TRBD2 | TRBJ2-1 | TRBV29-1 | CSVRTSGSYNEQFF | TGCAGCGTAAGGACTAGCGGGTCCTACAATGAGCAGTTCTTC
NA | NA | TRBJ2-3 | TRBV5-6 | CASSFGFADTQYF | TGTGCCAGCAGCTTTGGCTTTGCAGATACGCAGTATTTT
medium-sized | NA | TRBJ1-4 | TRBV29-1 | CSVEDRGRSEKLFF | TGCAGCGTTGAAGATCGGGGGCGTTCGGAAAAACTGTTTTTT
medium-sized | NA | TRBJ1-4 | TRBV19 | CASTTHPAGPNEKLFF | TGTGCCAGTACTACCCACCCGGCGGGGCCTAATGAAAAACTGTTTTTT
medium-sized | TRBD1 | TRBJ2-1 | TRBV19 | CASRRPGQGSYNEQFF | TGTGCCAGTAGAAGACCGGGACAGGGCTCCTACAATGAGCAGTTCTTC
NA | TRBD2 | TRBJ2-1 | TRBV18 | CASSAWTSGAHWQFF | TGTGCCAGCTCAGCCTGGACTAGCGGGGCCCACTGGCAGTTCTTC
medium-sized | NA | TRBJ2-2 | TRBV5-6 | CASKYRGGTGELFF | TGTGCCAGCAAGTACAGGGGAGGCACCGGGGAGCTGTTTTTT
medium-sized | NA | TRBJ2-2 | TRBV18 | CASSPYVNTGELFF | TGTGCCAGCTCACCATATGTCAACACCGGGGAGCTGTTTTTT
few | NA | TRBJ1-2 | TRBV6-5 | CASSPLHRPTDSAF | TGTGCCAGCAGCCCTTTACATCGTCCGACAGATAGCGCCTTC
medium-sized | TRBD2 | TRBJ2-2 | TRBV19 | CASSPRTSGTGELFF | TGTGCCAGTAGTCCCCGGACTAGCGGTACCGGGGAGCTGTTTTTT
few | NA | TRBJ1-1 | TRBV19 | CASKSSQLSTTEAFF | TGTGCCAGTAAATCTAGCCAACTCAGTACCACTGAAGCTTTCTTT
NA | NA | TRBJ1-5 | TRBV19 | CASSINGDSNQPQHF | TGTGCCAGTAGTATAAACGGTGATAGCAATCAGCCCCAGCATTTT